Listed here is a single T cell receptor (beta chain). Germline V gene lookup returns CDR1 MRHNA and CDR2 SNTAGT. The V and J ends lost 2 bases and 9 bases respectively, with 11 bases between them. The CDR3 length is 13 residues. This entry belongs to a study of blood T cell repertoires in COVID-19. Measured with immunoSEQ multiplex PCR; TCRdb has only the in-frame clones, and not every one. In the table there are tens of thousands of clones, approximately 90% of which are singletons. Sequencing input: peripheral blood. This clonotype was obtained from an elderly man with acute or convalescent COVID-19. V and J are TRBV6-4 and TRBJ2-1, with D hard to call. For the CDR3, the DNA is TGTGCCAGCAGTGACACCTATTTGAGTGAGCAGTTCTTC. Translated, it gives CASSDTYLSEQFF.